One and the same sample provided the 32 T cell receptor beta chains below, sequenced in a study of breast tumors, draining lymph nodes, adjacent tissues (dated by TCRdb to the mid-2010s). To prepare the library, multiplex PCR was applied. Sequencer: Illumina HiSeq 2000. TCRdb reprocessing: public reads trimmed at Q25 with fastp, clones called with MiXCR, in-frame beta chains kept. Each entry merges the rows of one CDR3 protein and shows their most common DNA and genes. This sample lists hundreds of thousands of distinct CDR3 sequences; approximately 29% were detected once. Over 1.1% of the sample is held by the ten biggest clonotypes. The axillary draining lymph nodes of breast cancer patients were the source of the lymph node samples. The specimen was axillary lymph node tissue. These receptors all come from a female donor with breast cancer. Some clones in this sample may be carry-over from other donors' samples.

The chain couples TRBV7-9 to TRBJ2-7; D gene uncertain. V lost 5 bases and J lost 2, with 16 bases in between. The germline CDR1 and CDR2 sequences are SEHNR and FQNEAQ (reference sequence). The CDR3 extends over 15 amino acids. CDR3 sequence (DNA): TGTGCCAGCAGCCCAGAAAGGGCAGTCCCCTACGAGCAGTACTTC. It is translated as CASSPERAVPYEQYF.

This clonotype appeared many times. V gene TRBV10-2 combines with J gene TRBJ2-1; 7 nucleotides align to TRBD1. Losses at the gene ends were 0 bases for V and 2 bases for J; bases not matched to a gene: 4. Germline assignment: CDR1 WSHSY and CDR2 SAAADI. The length of the CDR3 is 16 residues. Here the CDR3 reads CASSESTRGPYNEQFF. CDR3 in DNA: TGCGCCAGCAGTGAGTCGACGAGGGGGCCCTACAATGAGCAGTTCTTC.

There are a few counts of this clonotype. V usage is TRBV30 and J usage is TRBJ2-3, with 7 bases identical to TRBD2. With 7 bases clipped from V and 6 bases from J, the junction kept 13 bases outside the gene matches. The germline CDR1 and CDR2 sequences are GTSNPN and SVGIG (reference sequence). There are 14 residues in the CDR3. For the CDR3, the DNA is TGTGCCTATAACTGGGCGGGAGTTTGGGATACGCAGTATTTT. Encoded protein: CAYNWAGVWDTQYF.

This clonotype was counted at least ten times. The chain combines TRBV5-1 with TRBJ2-2, with D perhaps TRBD1 (5 bases). The CDR3 extends over 15 amino acids. V lost 0 bases to trimming and J lost 1 base, with 7 bases between them. Germline values: CDR1 SGHRS, CDR2 YFSETQ. CDR3 sequence (DNA): TGCGCCAGCAGCTTGGGGACAAGGAACACCGGGGAGCTGTTTTTT. Translated: CASSLGTRNTGELFF.

There are many counts of this clonotype. The rearrangement uses TRBV4-2 and TRBJ1-2; 9 nucleotides agree with TRBD1. V gave up 2 bases and J gave up 4 bases; unmatched junction bases: 5. Germline V lookup: CDR1 LGHNA, CDR2 YNFKEQ. The CDR3 consists of 15 residues. CDR3 in amino acids: CASSQLGQGGYGYTF. In nucleotides, the CDR3 is TGTGCCAGCAGCCAACTGGGACAGGGCGGCTATGGCTACACCTTC.

This clonotype was seen repeatedly, ten times or more. This chain uses TRBV30 with TRBJ2-5; D unclear. This CDR3 has 11 amino acids. Germline loops: CDR1 GTSNPN, CDR2 SVGIG (reference sequence). V lost 5 bases, J lost 5 bases, and 9 bases lay in between. Here the CDR3 reads CAWGSRETQYF. The CDR3 DNA is TGTGCCTGGGGTAGTCGGGAGACCCAGTACTTC.

This clonotype was recorded at least ten times. The genes are TRBV4-1 and TRBJ2-7; 10 nucleotides match TRBD2. The J segment lost 5 bases and the V segment lost 1 base, leaving 5 bases of the junction unmatched. This CDR3 is built from 15 residues. CDR1 and CDR2 (germline): MGHRA, YSYEKL. The CDR3 sequence: CASSQVELAGDEQYF. As DNA, the CDR3 is TGCGCCAGCAGCCAAGTCGAGCTAGCGGGAGACGAGCAGTACTTC.

In the case of this clonotype: A much larger clone differs by one base, so this may be a read error. The V call is TRBV5-1, the J call TRBJ2-1; D may be TRBD1 (5 bases). This CDR3 has 15 residues. CDR1 is SGHRS and CDR2 is YFSETQ in the germline V gene. V lost 4 bases to trimming and J lost 1 base, with 12 bases between them. The CDR3 is CASSARAGSYNEQFF. The DNA of the CDR3 is TGCGCCAGCAGCGCAAGGGCAGGGTCCTACAATGAGCAGTTCTTC.

The chain employs TRBV5-1 and TRBJ1-6, with D possibly matching TRBD1 (5 bases). The CDR3 runs to 16 residues. Germline-derived CDR1 and CDR2 are SGHRS and YFSETQ. Trimming cost V 4 bases and J 0 bases, with 11 bases left between them. The CDR3 DNA reads TGCGCCAGCAGCAGGGACGAGAGCTCCTATAATTCACCCCTCCACTTT. This encodes CASSRDESSYNSPLHF.

This clonotype was recorded a few times. The chain uses TRBV27 and TRBJ2-6; no reliable D call. The CDR3 runs 16 residues. Trimming shortened V by 8 bases and J by 0 bases, and 14 bases separated the two germline ends. The V gene's germline CDR1 is MNHEY and CDR2 SMNVEV (reference sequence). The CDR3 DNA reads TGTGCCAGCCGAGCCCTCGACACCTCTGGGGCCAACGTCCTGACTTTC. It codes for CASRALDTSGANVLTF.

This clonotype appeared many times. The gene calls are TRBV20-1 and TRBJ2-1; 15 nucleotides align to TRBD2. This CDR3 has 15 amino acids. With 5 bases clipped from V and 12 bases from J, the junction kept 11 bases outside the gene matches. The V gene's germline CDR1 is DFQATT and CDR2 SNEGSKA (reference sequence). CDR3 residues: CSALRTSGRAKVQFF. The CDR3, as DNA: TGCAGTGCTCTTCGGACTAGCGGGAGGGCCAAGGTGCAGTTCTTC.

Points on this clonotype: A read error is possible here, since a much larger clone lies one base away. This chain connects TRBV5-5 to TRBJ2-3; D could derive from TRBD1 or TRBD2 (6 bases each). Germline CDR1 and CDR2: SGHKS and YYEKEE (reference sequence). This CDR3 has 17 residues. Deletions cut 4 bases from V and 3 bases from J, with 21 bases between. CDR3 nucleotide sequence: TGTGCCAGCAGCATCCAAAGACCGGGGGCAACAACAGATACGCAGTATTTT. Translation gives CASSIQRPGATTDTQYF.

This clonotype was counted ten times or more. In DNA form, the CDR3 reads TGCGCCAGCAGCCAACCACTAAGATCCAATGAGCAGTTCTTC. It is translated as CASSQPLRSNEQFF. V is TRBV4-1 and J is TRBJ2-1, with unresolved D. The CDR3 contains 14 residues. V was clipped by 2 bases and J by 6 bases, with 11 bases between them. Per germline, CDR1 MGHRA and CDR2 YSYEKL.

This clonotype occurred many times. The rearrangement uses TRBV5-1 and TRBJ2-5; 10 nucleotides match TRBD2. The CDR3 totals 16 residues. Germline V gene data show CDR1 as SGHRS and CDR2 as YFSETQ. The V gene end was trimmed by 4 bases and the J gene end by 5 bases; junction bases not matched to a gene: 11. The CDR3 spells CASSPGGAGGRETQYF. The CDR3 bases are TGCGCCAGCAGCCCGGGAGGAGCGGGAGGGAGGGAGACCCAGTACTTC.

In the case of this clonotype: A much larger clone sits a single nucleotide away, making a read error possible. The CDR3 sequence: CASNAAPNANYGYPF. CDR3 nucleotide sequence: TGTGCCAGCAACGCCGCCCCGAACGCTAACTATGGCTACCCCTTC. The V gene is TRBV7-9, the J gene TRBJ1-2; D is undetermined. In germline, CDR1 is SEHNR, CDR2 FQNEAQ (reference sequence). CDR3 size: 15 residues.

The chain recombines TRBV7-9 with TRBJ2-2; TRBD2 aligns across 8 bases. Germline V gene lookup returns CDR1 SEHNR and CDR2 FQNEAQ (reference sequence). J gave up 1 base and V 5 bases, and 6 bases lay outside the gene matches. The CDR3 covers 16 residues. The CDR3 region is CASSPSAGGNTGELFF. The CDR3 DNA sequence: TGTGCCAGCAGCCCCTCCGCGGGAGGGAACACCGGGGAGCTGTTTTTT.

On this clonotype: A read error is possible here, since a much larger clone lies one base away. This chain joins TRBV20-1 and TRBJ1-2, with D perhaps matching TRBD1 (6 bases). The germline V and J ends were trimmed by 0 bases and 7 bases, with 15 bases remaining between them. The CDR3 sequence is 14 residues long. Germline assignment: CDR1 DFQATT and CDR2 SNEGSKA (reference sequence). The CDR3 DNA follows: TGCAGTGCTAGAGAGAACAGGGCCCTCGCTGGCTACACCTTC. Its protein product is CSARENRALAGYTF.

There are many counts of this clonotype. The genes are TRBV3-2 and TRBJ2-3. TRBV3-2 is a pseudogene segment. CDR3 length equals 14 residues. As DNA, the CDR3 is TGTGCCAGCCTCGGGTCGCAACCGACAGATACGCAGTATTTT. Amino acids: CASLGSQPTDTQYF.

This clonotype was found many times. The J gene is TRBJ2-1, the V gene TRBV14; D gene uncertain. CDR1 and CDR2 from the germline V gene are SGHDN and FVKESK. Trimming cost V 1 base and J 4 bases, with 8 bases left between them. This CDR3 is built from 14 residues. CDR3 loop: CASSQVNQYNEQFF. The CDR3 nucleotides read TGTGCCAGCAGCCAAGTTAACCAATACAATGAGCAGTTCTTC. The complete variable domain, with remaining parts taken from reference TRBV14 and TRBJ2-1, reads EAGVTQFPSHSVIEKGQTVTLRCDPISGHDNLYWYRRVMGKEIKFLLHFVKESKQDESGMPNNRFLAERTGGTYSTLKVQPAELEDSGVYFCASSQVNQYNEQFFGPGTRLTVL.

This clonotype has at least ten counts. The chain uses TRBV24-1 and TRBJ2-6; no clear D gene. The CDR3 runs to 15 residues. V lost 2 bases to trimming and J lost 1 base, with 5 bases between them. The germline gives CDR1 KGHDR, CDR2 SFDVKD. CDR3 in DNA: TGTGCCACCAGTGATTGGGGTTCTGGGGCCAACGTCCTGACTTTC. This gives the protein CATSDWGSGANVLTF.

This clonotype was observed at least ten times. The chain employs TRBV5-1 and TRBJ2-7, with D possibly being TRBD1 (5 bases). V dropped 2 bases and J dropped 7 bases, with 13 bases sitting between them. This CDR3 contains 13 residues. The germline CDR1 and CDR2 sequences are SGHRS and YFSETQ. CDR3 region: CASSFGRAGEQYF. As DNA, the CDR3 is TGCGCCAGCAGCTTCGGCAGGGCAGGAGAGCAGTACTTC.

The chain has TRBV3-1 and TRBJ2-5; 8 bases match TRBD1. This CDR3 has 15 amino acids. CDR1 LGHDT and CDR2 YNNKEL come from the germline V gene (reference sequence). With V trimmed by 5 bases and J by 8 bases, 13 bases remained unmatched. CDR3 amino acids: CASSYRTGMNETQYF. The CDR3 DNA reads TGTGCCAGCAGCTATCGGACAGGGATGAATGAAACCCAGTACTTC.

Comments on this clonotype: It is likely a read error, because the conserved phenylalanine at the end of the CDR3 is missing. CDR3 loop: CASILDVNQPQHS. CDR3 DNA: TGTGCCAGCATTCTGGACGTGAATCAGCCCCAGCATTCA. The V gene is TRBV2, the J gene TRBJ1-5; D unclear. The V end was cut by 7 bases, the J end by 4 bases, with 11 bases between. Germline V gene data show CDR1 as SNHLY and CDR2 as FYNNEI. This CDR3 region has 13 residues.

There are many counts of this clonotype. A read error may be the cause here, since a much bigger clone is one base away. V gene TRBV5-8 combines with J gene TRBJ2-5; D unresolved. The V and J ends lost 3 bases and 13 bases respectively, with 10 bases between them. The CDR3 totals 10 residues. Germline assignment: CDR1 SGHTS and CDR2 YDEGEE. The CDR3 region has the DNA TGTGCCAGCAGCTCGCCCCCCCCGTACTTC. Its translation is CASSSPPPYF.

Notes on this clonotype: An end of the junction differs from the germline gene, which may be a read error. This rearrangement joins TRBV6-6 to TRBJ1-5; D ambiguous. The CDR3 loop spans 12 amino acids. Per germline, CDR1 MNHNY and CDR2 SVGAGI (reference sequence). The CDR3 bases are TGTACCAGCAGTCACGGCAATCAGCCCCGGCATTTT. Amino acid sequence: CTSSHGNQPRHF.

Many counts were recorded for this clonotype. The genes are TRBV9 and TRBJ2-2; perhaps TRBD1 as D (7 bases). The CDR3 sequence is 14 residues long. With 1 base removed from V and 6 bases from J, the gap between germline ends came to 10 bases. CDR1 is SGDLS and CDR2 is YYNGEE in the germline V gene. The CDR3 spells CASSVTRGAGELFF. CDR3 sequence (DNA): TGTGCCAGCAGCGTAACCAGGGGGGCCGGGGAGCTGTTTTTT.

At least ten counts were recorded for this clonotype. This chain joins TRBV14 and TRBJ1-2; possible D gene TRBD1, 6 bases. V gave up 4 bases and J gave up 4 bases, with 10 bases separating them. The CDR3 totals 13 residues. Germline CDR1 and CDR2: SGHDN and FVKESK. CDR3 DNA: TGTGCCAGCAGCCCCGGACAGTCCTATGGCTACACCTTC. Its translation is CASSPGQSYGYTF. Using reference TRBV14 and TRBJ1-2 for the parts outside the CDR3, the full variable domain is EAGVTQFPSHSVIEKGQTVTLRCDPISGHDNLYWYRRVMGKEIKFLLHFVKESKQDESGMPNNRFLAERTGGTYSTLKVQPAELEDSGVYFCASSPGQSYGYTFGSGTRLTVV.

In its sample, this clonotype was seen many times. V usage is TRBV3-1 and J usage is TRBJ2-7; D may correspond to TRBD1 or TRBD2 (5 bases each). CDR3 length: 14 amino acids. CDR1 and CDR2 (germline): LGHDT, YNNKEL (reference sequence). V was shortened by 1 base and J by 2 bases, with 9 bases between the two germline ends. In DNA form, the CDR3 reads TGTGCCAGCAGCCAAGCAGGGACCGCCTACGAGCAGTACTTC. Amino acids: CASSQAGTAYEQYF.

The chain has TRBV13 and TRBJ1-1, with D perhaps matching TRBD1 (6 bases). V was trimmed by 5 bases and J by 9 bases, leaving 16 bases between them. Germline-derived CDR1 and CDR2 are PRHDT and FYEKMQ (reference sequence). The CDR3 spans 13 residues. The CDR3, as DNA: TGTGCCAGCAGCCAACAGGGTCTCCAAAAAGCTTTCTTT. This sequence encodes CASSQQGLQKAFF.

This clonotype has more than one count but fewer than ten. The genes are TRBV6-4 and TRBJ1-1; TRBD1 matches at 11 bases. The CDR3 contains 16 residues. Germline trimming cut 6 bases from V and 5 bases from J; bases unmatched to any gene: 11. Germline V gives CDR1 MRHNA, CDR2 SNTAGT. The chain's CDR3 is CASRVAGTGGLTEAFF. The CDR3 DNA sequence: TGTGCCAGCAGAGTTGCGGGGACAGGGGGACTTACTGAAGCTTTCTTT.

The table lists this clonotype with many counts. The gene calls are TRBV19 and TRBJ2-5, with 14 positions matching TRBD2. The length of the CDR3 is 15 residues. Germline V gene sequence: CDR1 LNHDA, CDR2 SQIVND (reference sequence). V shed 5 bases and J 5 bases; nucleotides not matched to a gene: 4. The CDR3 DNA reads as TGTGCCAGTAGTCCCCGACTAGCGGGAGGGGAGACCCAGTACTTC. This encodes CASSPRLAGGETQYF.

There are many counts of this clonotype. This chain uses TRBV11-3 with TRBJ2-5, with 11 bases matching TRBD1. The CDR3 is made up of 16 amino acids. Germline CDR1 SGHNT, CDR2 YENEEA. Trimming cost V 5 bases and J 0 bases; bases outside gene matches: 5. As DNA, the CDR3 is TGTGCCAGCAGCCCGCGGACAGGGGGCGACCAAGAGACCCAGTACTTC. Its translation: CASSPRTGGDQETQYF.